The rows below give T cell receptor beta chains drawn from one sample of a study of shared clonotypes between healthy human individuals. The method was immunoSEQ multiplex PCR; TCRdb's version includes in-frame clones alone and lacks a portion of them. The sample lists about 2.1 million clones; roughly 95% were seen once. The sample was naive CD8+ T cells from PBMCs. The receptor source for this set is a man between 18 and 29 years old in good health. Some clones in this sample may be carry-over from other donors' samples. Each CDR3 is given with its conserved first and last residue. D genes are given only for firm matches. The size entry is marked missing in some rows and otherwise reads once, few, many or a size class.

>TRBV6-6|TRBJ2-5|.|11|.
CATGAAGTQYF
TGTGCCACAGGGGCCGCGGGGACCCAGTACTTC
>TRBV11-2|TRBJ1-2|.|13|.
CASSLDGTYGYTF
TGTGCCAGCAGCTTGGACGGTACCTATGGCTACACCTTC
>TRBV4-3|TRBJ1-5|.|15|.
CASSQDQGGSQPQHF
TGCGCCAGCAGCCAAGATCAAGGGGGAAGTCAGCCCCAGCATTTT
>TRBV29-1|TRBJ1-2|.|13|.
CSVVAGIGYGYTF
TGCAGCGTTGTGGCAGGGATTGGCTATGGCTACACCTTC
>TRBV28|TRBJ1-4|once|13|.
CASSFTSGTRLFF
TGTGCCAGCAGTTTCACGTCAGGTACCAGACTGTTTTTT
>TRBV11-2|TRBJ2-7|.|19|.
CASSLVGGRFPTLNYEQYF
TGTGCCAGCAGCTTAGTGGGGGGGCGCTTCCCCACTTTAAACTACGAGCAGTACTTC
>TRBV29-1|TRBJ2-7|once|13|.
CSVIWDKSYEQYF
TGCAGCGTTATTTGGGACAAAAGCTACGAGCAGTACTTC
>TRBV7-2|TRBJ1-6|.|12|.
CASSLGASPLHF
TGTGCCAGCAGCTTAGGAGCTTCACCCCTCCACTTT
>TRBV28|TRBJ2-7|.|13|.
CASNAQGPYEQYF
TGTGCCAGCAACGCACAGGGTCCCTACGAGCAGTACTTC
>TRBV27|TRBJ2-5|.|15|.
CASSPIADLRETQYF
TGTGCCAGCAGTCCGATAGCGGATCTGAGGGAGACCCAGTACTTC
>TRBV29-1|TRBJ1-2|.|11|.
CSVWEDRGYTF
TGCAGTGTGTGGGAGGATCGAGGCTACACCTTC
>TRBV21-1|TRBJ2-7|.|14|.
CARRHGRPAYEQYF
TGTGCCAGGAGGCACGGGAGGCCCGCCTACGAGCAGTACTTC
>TRBV4-1|TRBJ2-5|.|15|.
CASSQVIGGQETQYF
TGCGCCAGCAGCCAAGTTATCGGAGGACAAGAGACCCAGTACTTC
>TRBV9|TRBJ2-3|.|15|TRBD1
CASSAGTASTDTQYF
TGTGCCAGCAGCGCCGGGACAGCTAGCACAGATACGCAGTATTTT
>TRBV4-3|TRBJ1-1|.|14|TRBD1
CASSQTGVNTEAFF
TGCGCCAGCAGCCAGACAGGGGTGAACACTGAAGCTTTCTTT
>TRBV6-4|TRBJ1-1|few|13|TRBD1
CASRDRDSSEAFF
TGTGCCAGCAGAGACAGGGACTCCTCTGAAGCTTTCTTT
>TRBV7-2|TRBJ1-1|once|17|.
CASSLDPVLEMNTEAFF
TGTGCCAGCAGCCTTGACCCCGTTCTGGAGATGAACACTGAAGCTTTCTTT
>TRBV14|TRBJ2-7|.|15|.
CASRHRDSHSYEQYF
TGTGCCAGCAGACACCGGGACTCACACTCCTACGAGCAGTACTTC
>TRBV6-1|TRBJ2-1|.|15|TRBD1
CASSFVGQGADEQFF
TGTGCCAGCAGTTTCGTAGGACAGGGGGCCGATGAGCAGTTCTTC
>TRBV15|TRBJ2-3|.|14|.
CATSRAGFTDTQYF
TGTGCCACCAGCAGAGCTGGCTTCACGGATACGCAGTATTTT
>TRBV29-1|TRBJ2-7|once|14|.
CSVRGGDSSYEQYF
TGCAGCGTTCGAGGAGGGGACAGTTCCTACGAGCAGTACTTC
>TRBV5-3|TRBJ2-5|.|16|TRBD2
CARSPYRAGEVETQYF
TGTGCCAGAAGCCCCTATAGAGCGGGAGAGGTGGAGACCCAGTACTTC